This T cell receptor (beta chain) is drawn from a study of technical replicates of blood from a few donors. Only in-frame clones appear in the TCRdb table, and some are missing; sequencing was by immunoSEQ multiplex PCR. The sample lists roughly 73,000 clones; approximately 93% were seen once. The sequence was collected from a human donor in good health. Specimen: T cells isolated from PBMCs.

The CDR3 is CASSSGRAGNEQFF. The CDR3 region has the DNA TGCGCCAGCAGCTCCGGGAGGGCCGGGAATGAGCAGTTCTTC. This chain uses TRBV5-1 with TRBJ2-1, with 8 bases that match TRBD2. The CDR3 runs to 14 residues. V trimming: 3 bases; J trimming: 7 bases; junction bases outside the gene matches: 6. Germline CDR1 reads SGHRS; CDR2 reads YFSETQ.